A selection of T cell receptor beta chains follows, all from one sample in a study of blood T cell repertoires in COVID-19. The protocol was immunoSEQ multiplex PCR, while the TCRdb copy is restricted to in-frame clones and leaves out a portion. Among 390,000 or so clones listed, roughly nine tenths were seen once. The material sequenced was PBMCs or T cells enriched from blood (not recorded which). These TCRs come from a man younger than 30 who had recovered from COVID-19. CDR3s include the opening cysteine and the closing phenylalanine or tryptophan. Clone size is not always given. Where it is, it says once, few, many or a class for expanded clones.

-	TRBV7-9	CASSLDSNGIYEQYF
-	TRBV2	CASSGDRLGNTIYF
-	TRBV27	CASSFWINGYEQYF
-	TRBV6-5	CASMDRENTGELFF
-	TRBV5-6	CASSSILAGITGETQYF
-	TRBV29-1	CSVEGTTNTGELFF
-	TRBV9	CASSVERFPNYGYTF
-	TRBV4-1	CASSPREGDNEQFF
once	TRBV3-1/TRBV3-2	CASSQHYIGQTYPHSYEQYF
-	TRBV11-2	CASSPTGGSYNEQFF
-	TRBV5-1	CASSLDGTGFGNTIYF
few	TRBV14	CASSQDWGRLMNTEAFF
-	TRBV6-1	CASSDGGAQETQYF
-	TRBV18	CASSPGELYNSPLHF
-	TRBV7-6	CASSARPPANSGNTIYF
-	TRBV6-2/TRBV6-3	CASSAGTQAFF
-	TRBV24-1	CATSDDFGGGQFF
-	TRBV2	CASGGTGYTGELFF
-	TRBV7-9	CASSFRAGTGFHEQFF
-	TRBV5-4	CASSSDRGRGTDTQYF
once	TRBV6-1	CASSEGQTDEQYF
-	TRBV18	CASSGQELDYNEQFF
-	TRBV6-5	CASSNSGTGSEQYF
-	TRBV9	CASSVDSGGGNSPLHF
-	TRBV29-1	CSVPGGGGQPQHF
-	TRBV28	CASHGGNPNNEQFF
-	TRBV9	CASSGQGAGNTIYF
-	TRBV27	CASSSNDGGATDTQYF
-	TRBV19	CASSIVTFSNQPQHF
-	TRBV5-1	CASSLEQGASPQHF
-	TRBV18	CASSPGTSGGNEQFF
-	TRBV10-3	CAIRKGTGTNEKLFF
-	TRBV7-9	CASSSGLAGFTDTQYF
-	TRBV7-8	CASSLVSSALRGGGNTIYF
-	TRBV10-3	CAIARETYEQYF
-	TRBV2	CASSSRTGGEDTIYF
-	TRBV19	CASTISGDPSYNEQFF
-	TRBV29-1	CSVEGGRTDTQYF
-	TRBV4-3	CASSQDLALSGYTGELFF
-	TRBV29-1	CSVGTSGIYEQFF
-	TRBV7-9	CASNDNQPGHHYGYTF
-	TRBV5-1	CASARGSNQPQHF
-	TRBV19	CASSIAGPRTSYNEQFF
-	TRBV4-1	CASRKGVGELFF
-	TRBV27	CASSLGPTPSYEQYF
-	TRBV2	CAWAIEGEAFF
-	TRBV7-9	CASSLAEGQASIHF
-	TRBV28	CASSPGQGAPGNTIYF
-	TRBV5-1	CASRIIGQGEQYF
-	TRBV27	CNWNPDGGSYEQYF
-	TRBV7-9	CASSVLGSETQYF
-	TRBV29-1	CSVFNQGMANYGYTF